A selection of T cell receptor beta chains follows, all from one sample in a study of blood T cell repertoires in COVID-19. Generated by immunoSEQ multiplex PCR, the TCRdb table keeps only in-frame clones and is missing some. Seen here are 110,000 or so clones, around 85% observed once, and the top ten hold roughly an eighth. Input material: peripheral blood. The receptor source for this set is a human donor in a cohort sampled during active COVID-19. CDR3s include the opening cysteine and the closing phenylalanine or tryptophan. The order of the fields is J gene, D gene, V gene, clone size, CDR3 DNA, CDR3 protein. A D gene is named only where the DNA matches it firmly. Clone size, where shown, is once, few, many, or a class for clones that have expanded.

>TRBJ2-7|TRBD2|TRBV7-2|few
TGTGCCAGCAGGCCACTAGCGGGGGGCCTTTACGAGCAGTACTTC
CASRPLAGGLYEQYF
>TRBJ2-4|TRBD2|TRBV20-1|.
TGCAGTGCTAGTTCCGGGGGGGACTTCATTCAGTACTTC
CSASSGGDFIQYF
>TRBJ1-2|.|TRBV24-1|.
TGTGCCACCGGGGGGGACGGGGAGCGCTACACCTTC
CATGGDGERYTF
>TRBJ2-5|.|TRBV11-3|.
TGTGCCAGCAGCGGCAGAGGAGAGACCCAGTACTTC
CASSGRGETQYF
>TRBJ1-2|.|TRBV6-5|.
TGTGCCAGCAGTTATTCAGGGATGTTCACCTTC
CASSYSGMFTF
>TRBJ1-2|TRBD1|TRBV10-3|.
TGTGCCATCAATCCGTTGGACAGGGGAGGTGGCTACACCTTC
CAINPLDRGGGYTF
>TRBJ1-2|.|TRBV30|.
TGTGCCTGGAGTGTAGGGAGTAACTATGGCTACACCTTC
CAWSVGSNYGYTF
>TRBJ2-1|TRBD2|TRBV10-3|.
TGTGCCATCAGTGATGTAACTAGCGGGCTACTAAGCTCCTACAATGAGCAGTTCTTC
CAISDVTSGLLSSYNEQFF
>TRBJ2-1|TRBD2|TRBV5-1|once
TGCGCCAGCAGCCGAGAGCGGGGGCCCACTGATGAGCAGTTCTTC
CASSRERGPTDEQFF
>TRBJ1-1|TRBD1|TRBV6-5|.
TGTGCCAGCACCTACAGGGGCCGGAACACTGAAGCTTTCTTT
CASTYRGRNTEAFF
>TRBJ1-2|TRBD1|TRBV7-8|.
TGTGCCAGCAGCTTGGACGGGACAGGGGGAGGTGGCTACACCTTC
CASSLDGTGGGGYTF
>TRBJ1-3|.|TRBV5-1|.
TGCGCCAGCAGCCTTGGTGCGGGTTCAGGAAACACCATATATTTT
CASSLGAGSGNTIYF
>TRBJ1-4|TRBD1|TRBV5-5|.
TGTGCCAGCAGCTTGAGGCGACAGGGGTCTAATGAAAAACTGTTTTTT
CASSLRRQGSNEKLFF
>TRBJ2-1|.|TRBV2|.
TGTGCCAGCAGTGATACTTCCTACTACAATGAGCAGTTCTTC
CASSDTSYYNEQFF
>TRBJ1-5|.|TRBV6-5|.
TGTGCCAGCCAACAGGACCCCTCGACATCACCCCAGCATTTT
CASQQDPSTSPQHF
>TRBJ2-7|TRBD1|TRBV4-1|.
TGCGCCAGCAGCCTTCTCCCTCCGACAGGGAGTATTGCCTACGAGCAGTACTTC
CASSLLPPTGSIAYEQYF
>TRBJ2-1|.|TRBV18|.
TGTGCCAGCTCACCACGCGGCACCCACAATGAGCAGTTCTTC
CASSPRGTHNEQFF
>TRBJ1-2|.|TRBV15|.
TGTGCCACCAGCAGAGATGCGGATGGCTATGGCTACACCTTC
CATSRDADGYGYTF
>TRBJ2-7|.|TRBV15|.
TGTGCCACCAGCAGCTTTGGGACAATCGAGGACTTC
CATSSFGTIEDF
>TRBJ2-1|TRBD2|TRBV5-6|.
TGTGCCAGCAGCTTGGAGGCTAGCGGGGGAGGGGAGCAGTTCTTC
CASSLEASGGGEQFF
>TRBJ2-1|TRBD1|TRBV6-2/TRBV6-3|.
TGTGCCAGCAGTCGGAAGGGACAGGGAATTTCCAATGAGCAGTTCTTC
CASSRKGQGISNEQFF
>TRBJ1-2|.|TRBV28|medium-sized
TGTGCCAGCAGTTTGATGGACAGAAAAAACTATGGCTACACCTTC
CASSLMDRKNYGYTF
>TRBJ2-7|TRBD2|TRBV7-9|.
TGTGCCAGCAGCCAGGACTCAGCGGGGTTGTACGAGCAGTACTTC
CASSQDSAGLYEQYF
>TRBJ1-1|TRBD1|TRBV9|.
TGTGCCAGCAGCGTAGGGGACAGGGGCACTGAAGCTTTCTTT
CASSVGDRGTEAFF
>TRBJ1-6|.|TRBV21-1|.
TGTGCCAGCAGCAACAGTGGACAGTCGAGCTCCTATAATTCACCCCTCCACTTT
CASSNSGQSSSYNSPLHF
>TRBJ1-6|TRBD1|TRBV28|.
TGTGCCAGCACTCTTCCGGGACAGAATTCACCCCTCCACTTT
CASTLPGQNSPLHF
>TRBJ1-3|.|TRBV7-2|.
TGTGCCAGCAGCCAAACTTACTCTGGAAACACCATATATTTT
CASSQTYSGNTIYF
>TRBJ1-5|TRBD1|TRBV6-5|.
TGTGCCAGCAGAACAGGGGGCCTGGGCAATCAGCCCCAGCATTTT
CASRTGGLGNQPQHF
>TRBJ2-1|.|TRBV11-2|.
TGTGCCAGCAGCTTAGGAGACAATGAGCAGTTCTTC
CASSLGDNEQFF
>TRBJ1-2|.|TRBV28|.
TGTGCCAGCAGTTTACCGTACGACACCTATGGCTACACCTTC
CASSLPYDTYGYTF
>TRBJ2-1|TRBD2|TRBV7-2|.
TGTGCCAGCAGCTTAGTACTAGCGGGGGGGCGTTTCTCCGACAATGAGCAGTTCTTC
CASSLVLAGGRFSDNEQFF
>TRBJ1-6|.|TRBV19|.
TGTGCCAGTAGGTCTTCAGGACAGATTAATTCACCCCTCCACTTT
CASRSSGQINSPLHF
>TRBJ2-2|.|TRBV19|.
TGTGCCAGTGGGGCGGGAAAGGGGTACGGCGGGGAGCTGTTTTTT
CASGAGKGYGGELFF
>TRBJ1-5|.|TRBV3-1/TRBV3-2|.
TGTGCCAGCAGCCAGGGCGGGAATCAGCCCCAGCATTTT
CASSQGGNQPQHF
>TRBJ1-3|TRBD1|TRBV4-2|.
TGTGCCAGCAGCCCTTCAACAGGGGCATTTGGAAACACCATATATTTT
CASSPSTGAFGNTIYF
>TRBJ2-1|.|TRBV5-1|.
TGCGCCAGCATCCAGGGGGGCCTGGGGAATGAGCAGTTCTTC
CASIQGGLGNEQFF
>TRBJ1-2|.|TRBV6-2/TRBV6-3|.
TGTGCCAGCAGTTACTACAGGGTTAACTATGGCTACACCTTC
CASSYYRVNYGYTF
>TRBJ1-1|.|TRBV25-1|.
TGTGCCAGCAGGATACAGACCTTCACTGAAGCTTTCTTT
CASRIQTFTEAFF
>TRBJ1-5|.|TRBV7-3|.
TGTGCCAGCAGCTTAATAGCCGGTCAGCCCCAGCATTTT
CASSLIAGQPQHF
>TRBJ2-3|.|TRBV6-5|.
TGTGCCAGCCTTAAAGGTCTAGCGACAGATACGCAGTATTTT
CASLKGLATDTQYF
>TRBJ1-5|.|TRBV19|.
TGTGCCAGTAGTCCAGACAGTTATCAGCCCCAGCATTTT
CASSPDSYQPQHF
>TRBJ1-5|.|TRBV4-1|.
TGCGCCAGCAGCCCACCGGTCCAGCCCCAGCATTTT
CASSPPVQPQHF
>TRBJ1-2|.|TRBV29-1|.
TGCAGCGTCACATTGGACAGCGTCTATGGCTACACCTTC
CSVTLDSVYGYTF
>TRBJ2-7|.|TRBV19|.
TGTGCCAGTAGTATTGCCCCGACAGCCTACGAGCAGTACTTC
CASSIAPTAYEQYF
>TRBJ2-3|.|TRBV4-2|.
TGTGCCAGCAGCCAAGAAACTCCGGCGGGAGATACGCAGTATTTT
CASSQETPAGDTQYF
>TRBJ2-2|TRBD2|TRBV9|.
TGTGCCAGCAGCGTAGCGGGGGGAGCGAACACCGGGGAGCTGTTTTTT
CASSVAGGANTGELFF
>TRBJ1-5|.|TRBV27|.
TGTGCCAGCAGCCTCGCCAGGGGAAGCAATCAGCCCCAGCATTTT
CASSLARGSNQPQHF
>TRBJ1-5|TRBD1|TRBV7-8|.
TGTGCCAGCAGCTTATTACAGGGGGCATATCAGCCCCAGCATTTT
CASSLLQGAYQPQHF
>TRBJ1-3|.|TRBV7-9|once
TGTGCCAGCAGCTCTCCTTCGTCCCCCCGTGTAGTCTCTGGAAACACCATATATTTT
CASSSPSSPRVVSGNTIYF